This T cell receptor beta chain was recovered during a study of T cells in localized non-small cell lung cancer. The data were produced by immunoSEQ multiplex PCR, yet TCRdb's version contains in-frame clones alone and is incomplete. The sample holds about 1,700 clones, under 45% seen once. CDR1 is SGHNT, CDR2 YENEEA, per germline. The CDR3 loop spans 16 amino acids. V lost 4 bases to trimming and J lost 4 bases; unmatched junction nucleotides: 10. This clone came up a few times. J is TRBJ2-5 and V is TRBV11-3; 9 bases match TRBD1. The sample consisted of normal lung tissue next to the tumor, taken before any cancer treatment. The receptor comes from a female donor older than 55 with stage II squamous cell lung carcinoma. As DNA, the CDR3 is TGTGCCAGCAGCTCCGGGACAGGGAAGGGGCGAGAGACCCAGTACTTC. Its translation is CASSSGTGKGRETQYF.